The T cell receptor (beta chain) under discussion was sequenced for a study of shared clonotypes between healthy human individuals. Trimming took 2 bases from V and 8 from J, leaving 10 bases between them. The CDR3 is 13 amino acids. Per germline, CDR1 SGHKS and CDR2 YYEKEE (reference sequence). Original processing methods: Sequence data from immunoSEQ were junction-only and lacked quality scores; consequently, filtering differed. The method was immunoSEQ multiplex PCR; TCRdb's version includes in-frame clones alone and lacks a portion of them. V and J calls plus clone size are reproduced from that table; the DNA served to infer D and trimming. Counted here are 1,500,000 or so clones, over 95% occurring once; the ten biggest clones make up 0.95% to 1.5%. Whole-study results and caveats: Generation probabilities were higher for clonotypes shared across all four sorted-subset donors than for unshared ones.

As to this clone: The antigen is undetermined.

The V call is TRBV5-5, the J call TRBJ2-2; D uncertain. The sample comprised naive CD4+ T cells sorted from blood. Subset: CD45RA+ positively selected. The TCR was taken from a man aged 30-40 years in good health. In DNA form, the CDR3 reads TGTGCCAGCAGCTTTACCCTCGGGGGGGAGCTGTTTTTT. It encodes CASSFTLGGELFF.